The entry that follows covers one T cell receptor beta chain sequence. Study processing details: Reference gene primers were amplified, and this amplification served to estimate nucleated cell counts. Sequenced by immunoSEQ multiplex PCR; TCRdb stores in-frame clones only, minus some. Clone size and the V and J calls come from that table; the DNA yielded D and trimming. This table holds about 130,000 clones, approximately 85% found once. This specimen comes from a study of blood T cell repertoires in COVID-19. Germline assignment: CDR1 SQVTM and CDR2 ANQGSEA. The CDR3 runs 14 residues. The V end lost 4 bases, the J end lost 6 bases, and 16 bases lay between the germline ends. Enrolment of Seattle patients took place during active infection, and they were followed longitudinally.

The genes are TRBV29-1 and TRBJ2-1, with D possibly matching TRBD1 (6 bases). The source of this sequence is a woman older than 75 with COVID-19, enrolled during active disease. Sequenced input: peripheral blood. This chain's CDR3 is CSVARQGPANEQFF. In nucleotides, the CDR3 is TGCAGCGTTGCTCGGCAGGGGCCCGCCAATGAGCAGTTCTTC.